This is a list of T cell receptor beta chains from one sample in a study of CD8+CD57+ T cells in acquired aplastic anemia. In TCRdb, the reads were re-called with MiXCR into one record per CDR3 protein. Among around 500,000 distinct CDR3 sequences listed, roughly a third were seen once. Sequencing was done on a sample of sorted CD4+, CD8+, or CD8+CD57+ T cells (not recorded which) from PBMCs. The receptors here all came from a human donor with aplastic anemia. Both conserved end residues are part of each CDR3. Each record gives: D gene, J gene, V gene, clone size, CDR3 DNA, CDR3 protein. D genes are given only for firm matches. Rows give clone size only sometimes, using once, few, many, or a class for an expanded clone.

NA	TRBJ2-2	TRBV24-1	NA	TGTGCCACCAGTGATTGGGGGCTGAACACCGGGGAGCTGTTTTTT	CATSDWGLNTGELFF
TRBD1	TRBJ2-5	TRBV5-1	NA	TGCGCCAGCAGCGGGGGACAGCCCCAAGAGACCCAGTACTTC	CASSGGQPQETQYF
NA	TRBJ1-1	TRBV9	few	TGTGCCAGCAGCGTAGCAGGGGCGGGCACTGAAGCTTTCTTT	CASSVAGAGTEAFF
NA	TRBJ2-3	TRBV19	NA	TGTGCCAGTAGTGTGACAGGAATCACAGATACGCAGTATTTT	CASSVTGITDTQYF
TRBD2	TRBJ2-7	TRBV2	many	TGTGCCAGCAGTGAGACTAGCGGGGGCCTTGGCTACGAGCAGTACTTC	CASSETSGGLGYEQYF
NA	TRBJ2-1	TRBV29-1	many	TGCAGCGTTGCGGTAGTATTGGTTGATGAGCAGTTCTTC	CSVAVVLVDEQFF
TRBD1	TRBJ2-7	TRBV5-1	many	TGCGCCAGCAGCACAGGACAGGGGGCCGGCGAGCAGTACTTC	CASSTGQGAGEQYF
NA	TRBJ1-5	TRBV5-8	NA	TGTGCCAGCAGCCCGATCCCGGGCAGGAATCAGCCCCAGCATTTT	CASSPIPGRNQPQHF
TRBD1	TRBJ1-2	TRBV11-1	many	TGTGCCAGCAGCTACCAAAGAGACAGGGTTTACTATGGCTACACCTTC	CASSYQRDRVYYGYTF
TRBD2	TRBJ2-3	TRBV7-2	NA	TGTGCCAGCAGCTCGGGACTAGTTGGGGATACGCAGTATTTT	CASSSGLVGDTQYF
NA	TRBJ1-1	TRBV25-1	NA	TGTGCCAGCAGTACCATCCGGGGGAACACTGAAGCTTTCTTT	CASSTIRGNTEAFF
NA	TRBJ1-5	TRBV12-3/TRBV12-4	NA	TGTGGCCCGAGGACAACGTATAGCTATCAGCCCCAGCATTTT	CGPRTTYSYQPQHF
NA	TRBJ1-6	TRBV2	NA	TGTGCCAGCAGTGGAAGAGTGTTCTCACCCCTCCACTTT	CASSGRVFSPLHF
NA	TRBJ1-1	TRBV7-9	NA	TGTGCCAGCAGCCCCCCCGCCGGCGGGAGCCCTGAAGCTTTCTTT	CASSPPAGGSPEAFF
TRBD1	TRBJ1-5	TRBV19	NA	TGTGCCAGTAGTCCAGGGGGCAGAGGTAGCAATCAGCCCCAGCATTTT	CASSPGGRGSNQPQHF
TRBD1	TRBJ1-2	TRBV6-1	NA	TGTGCCAGCACGTTATCCCGGGACAGGGGTAACTATGGCTACACCTTC	CASTLSRDRGNYGYTF
NA	TRBJ1-3	TRBV10-2	many	TGCGCCACAGCAGCAACAGCTGGAAACACCATATATTTT	CATAATAGNTIYF
NA	TRBJ2-7	TRBV9	many	TGTGCCAGCAGCGCGGTCCCCAGTTGGCAGGGAACCCACTACGAGCAGTACTTC	CASSAVPSWQGTHYEQYF
NA	TRBJ1-1	TRBV14	few	TGTGCCAGCAGCCAATCAGGGAACACTGAAGCTTTCTTT	CASSQSGNTEAFF
NA	TRBJ1-4	TRBV10-3	NA	TGTGCCAGCACCGGAGTCGCGCAAAAACTGTTTTTT	CASTGVAQKLFF
TRBD2	TRBJ2-1	TRBV20-1	NA	TGCAGTGCTACTAGCGGGGAAAACAATGAGCAGTTCTTC	CSATSGENNEQFF
TRBD1	TRBJ1-2	TRBV5-1	NA	TGCGCCAGCAGCTCGCGGACAGGGGGCACTAACTATGGCTACACCTTC	CASSSRTGGTNYGYTF
TRBD1	TRBJ1-1	TRBV19	many	TGTGCCAGTAGTACGACCGGGACAGGGAGAGGAAACACTGAAGCTTTCTTT	CASSTTGTGRGNTEAFF
TRBD2	TRBJ2-7	TRBV20-1	few	TGCAGTGCTAGAGCTAGCGGGGGTCCCTACGAGCAGTACTTC	CSARASGGPYEQYF
TRBD1	TRBJ1-6	TRBV10-3	NA	TGTGCCATCAGTAAACGACAGGGAAGCTCCTGTAATTCACCCCTCCACTTT	CAISKRQGSSCNSPLHF
TRBD2	TRBJ2-1	TRBV5-4	few	TGTGCCAGCAGCTTGATGTCTAGCGGTTACAATGAGCAGTTCTTC	CASSLMSSGYNEQFF
TRBD1	TRBJ1-1	TRBV5-1	few	TGCGCCAGCAGCTTGGGGGACAGGGCGTTAGGTGCTTTCTTT	CASSLGDRALGAFF
NA	TRBJ2-5	TRBV5-1	NA	TGCGCCAGCAGCTTGGAGGCGGTCCCTGCGGAGACCCAGTACTTC	CASSLEAVPAETQYF
NA	TRBJ2-1	TRBV29-1	many	TGCAGCGTTTTAGAGGGAGCCAATGAGCAGTTCTTC	CSVLEGANEQFF
NA	TRBJ2-7	TRBV11-2	NA	TGTGCCAGCAGCCTACTTAAAAGGTTCTCCTACGAGCAGTACTTC	CASSLLKRFSYEQYF
TRBD1	TRBJ1-2	TRBV5-1	few	TGCGCCAGCAGCTTGGAGGGACAGGGGGCAGCCTATGGCTACACCTTC	CASSLEGQGAAYGYTF
NA	TRBJ2-1	TRBV6-1	NA	TGTGCCAGCAAGATCGATCCTCTGATGAGCTCCTACAATGAGCAGTTCTTC	CASKIDPLMSSYNEQFF
NA	TRBJ2-7	TRBV5-1	NA	TGCGCCAGCAGCTTGGGCCGATGGAACGAGCAGTACTTC	CASSLGRWNEQYF
NA	TRBJ2-6	TRBV11-1	NA	TGTGCCAGTAGCTTAGTCAGGCTCCAGGGACCCCCCTCTGGGGCCAACGTCCTGACTTTC	CASSLVRLQGPPSGANVLTF
TRBD1	TRBJ1-6	TRBV20-1	many	TGCAGTGCCGAGGGACAGAATAATTCACCCCTCCACTTT	CSAEGQNNSPLHF
TRBD2	TRBJ2-1	TRBV29-1	NA	TGCAGCGTCCCAGGGACTAGCGGGAGGGAAACGTATGGGCAGTTCTTC	CSVPGTSGRETYGQFF
TRBD1	TRBJ1-6	TRBV5-6	few	TGTGCCAGCAGCTCTTCCCGACAGGGCCGGGACTCACCCCTCCACTTT	CASSSSRQGRDSPLHF
NA	TRBJ1-1	TRBV29-1	NA	TGCAGCGTTTTACCCGGGACGCCGCACACTGAAGCTTTCTTT	CSVLPGTPHTEAFF
NA	TRBJ2-7	TRBV20-1	NA	TGCAGTGCTAGAAGGTCTATGAGCTCCTACGAGCAGTACTTC	CSARRSMSSYEQYF
TRBD2	TRBJ2-3	TRBV12-3/TRBV12-4	once	TGTGCCAGCAGCTGGACGGGGGGAACAGATACGCAGTATTTT	CASSWTGGTDTQYF
NA	TRBJ2-5	TRBV19	once	TGTGCCAGTCGAGACCACGGGGGCGCGGAGACCCAGTACTTC	CASRDHGGAETQYF